This TCR beta chain was recorded in a study of a mutant IDH1 vaccine in newly diagnosed glioma. There are 15 residues in the CDR3. V shed 3 bases and J 2 bases; nucleotides not matched to a gene: 4. The V gene's germline CDR1 is LNHDA and CDR2 SQIVND (reference sequence). The data were produced by immunoSEQ multiplex PCR, yet TCRdb's version contains in-frame clones alone and is incomplete. The data show tens of thousands of clones, about nine tenths seen once. Time point of the sample: baseline, week 1 (first vaccination visit). This sample's treatment: pre-vaccination baseline after standard-of-care therapy. Concerning this clone: The antigen remains unidentified.

Overall study findings and caveats: Whatever changes occurred in top peripheral T cell clonotypes seemed unrelated to pseudoprogression. Immune responses induced by the vaccine were seen in 93.3% of patients, spanning multiple MHC alleles.

The chain has TRBV19 and TRBJ1-5; 7 bases are a match to TRBD1. Sequences were derived from PBMCs, sampled from a glioma patient treated with radiotherapy, temozolomide or both. The clonotype comes from a man in his forties with glioma. The CDR3 region has the DNA TGTGCCAGTAGTATTACAGGGGTTGGCAATCAGCCCCAGCATTTT. Translation gives CASSITGVGNQPQHF.